The rows below give T cell receptor beta chains drawn from one sample of a study of blood T cell repertoires in COVID-19. Assay: immunoSEQ multiplex PCR; the TCRdb copy retains only in-frame clones and omits some. This table has roughly 120,000 clones, 87% appearing once. Material for sequencing was peripheral blood. These receptors were obtained from an older woman with acute or convalescent COVID-19. The CDR3 runs from the conserved cysteine through the conserved F or W. D genes are given only for firm matches. Expanded clones get a size class; other rows say once, few or many, or leave the size out.

>TRBV29-1|TRBD1|TRBJ1-1|.
TGCAGCGTAGCTAAACGGGACAGGGCCTCTGAAGCTTTCTTT
CSVAKRDRASEAFF
>TRBV27|.|TRBJ2-7|.
TGTGCCAGCAGTTTCAGGGGGGCCCCACTTGGGCAGTACTTC
CASSFRGAPLGQYF
>TRBV19|.|TRBJ2-3|.
TGTGCCAGTAGACAGGGAACCACAGATACGCAGTATTTT
CASRQGTTDTQYF
>TRBV28|.|TRBJ2-7|.
TGTGCCAGCAGTTTGGACAGCCTCGAGCAGTACTTC
CASSLDSLEQYF
>TRBV18|TRBD1|TRBJ1-2|.
TGTGCCAGCTCACCCGCTTCAGGGGGGAACTATGGCTACACCTTC
CASSPASGGNYGYTF
>TRBV9|TRBD2|TRBJ2-1|.
TGTGCCAGCAGCCTCACCGGACTAGCGGGGGCGGCTAGCTCCTACAATGAGCAGTTCTTC
CASSLTGLAGAASSYNEQFF
>TRBV6-1|TRBD2|TRBJ2-3|.
TGTGCCAGCAGTGAACTCGGGACTAACACAGATACGCAGTATTTT
CASSELGTNTDTQYF
>TRBV5-4|.|TRBJ2-3|.
TGTGCCAGCAGCTTGGTAGGGGGGGCCGGCACAGATACGCAGTATTTT
CASSLVGGAGTDTQYF
>TRBV29-1|TRBD2|TRBJ2-7|.
TGCAGCGTTAGCGGGGGGACCCTGTACGAGCAGTACTTC
CSVSGGTLYEQYF
>TRBV5-1|.|TRBJ1-2|.
TGCGCCAGCAGCTCCGGGACACCGGACCTAGGCGGCTACACCTTC
CASSSGTPDLGGYTF
>TRBV30|TRBD2|TRBJ2-3|.
TGTGCCTGGAGCGTGGGGGGGACAGATACGCAGTATTTT
CAWSVGGTDTQYF
>TRBV11-2|TRBD1|TRBJ1-1|.
TGTGCCAGCAGCTTGGGGACAGGGGGGAACACTGAAGCTTTCTTT
CASSLGTGGNTEAFF
>TRBV4-2|.|TRBJ1-6|once
TGTGCCAGCAGCCGCACGGACAGCTATAATTCACCCCTCCACTTT
CASSRTDSYNSPLHF
>TRBV30|.|TRBJ2-1|.
TGTGCCTGGAGCAGCTCCTACAATGAGCAGTTCTTC
CAWSSSYNEQFF
>TRBV7-6|TRBD1|TRBJ2-5|.
TGTGCCAGCAGCTTAGTAGGGACAGGCCGTCAAGAGACCCAGTACTTC
CASSLVGTGRQETQYF
>TRBV6-5|.|TRBJ1-1|.
TGTGCCAGCAGTTTTCGAGGGGGATCTGTCACTGAAGCTTTCTTT
CASSFRGGSVTEAFF
>TRBV5-6|TRBD1|TRBJ1-1|.
TGTGCCAGCAGGTCCCGGGACAGGAACACTGAAGCTTTCTTT
CASRSRDRNTEAFF
>TRBV19|.|TRBJ1-2|.
TGTGCCAGTAGTTGGGGAGGGATCCCCTATGGCTACACCTTC
CASSWGGIPYGYTF
>TRBV9|TRBD2|TRBJ2-1|once
TGTGCCAGCAGCGTAGCCCTAGCGGGGGCGGCTTACAATGAGCAGTTCTTC
CASSVALAGAAYNEQFF
>TRBV2|.|TRBJ1-2|.
TGTGCCAGCAGTGAAGGCGGAGGTGGCTACACCTTC
CASSEGGGGYTF
>TRBV3-1/TRBV3-2|TRBD1|TRBJ1-2|.
TGTGCCAGCACCCCGGGACAGGGAGGCGGCTACACCTTC
CASTPGQGGGYTF
>TRBV5-1|TRBD1|TRBJ2-3|.
TGCGCCAGCAGCTTTGGACAGGGGGCAGCGGATACGCAGTATTTT
CASSFGQGAADTQYF
>TRBV5-1|.|TRBJ2-3|.
TGCGCCAGCAGCTTGTCCGGCGGCTCCACAGATACGCAGTATTTT
CASSLSGGSTDTQYF
>TRBV7-9|TRBD2|TRBJ2-5|.
TGTGCCAGCAGCCTCCGACTAGCGGATCAAGAGACCCAGTACTTC
CASSLRLADQETQYF
>TRBV13|TRBD1|TRBJ1-3|.
TGTGCCAGCAGCTTACTGGGACAGGGGAGAGGAGGTTGGGGAAACACCATATATTTT
CASSLLGQGRGGWGNTIYF
>TRBV5-1|.|TRBJ1-3|.
TGCGCCAGCAGTCCCGACGGACAAGGTGGAAACACCATATATTTT
CASSPDGQGGNTIYF
>TRBV27|.|TRBJ2-1|.
TGTGCCAGCAGTTTACTGGGCAGGGTGGGCGATGAGCAGTTCTTC
CASSLLGRVGDEQFF
>TRBV13|.|TRBJ2-1|.
TGTGCCAGCAGCCCCTCAGGGCGGACCGGTTATGAGCAGTTCTTC
CASSPSGRTGYEQFF
>TRBV9|.|TRBJ2-7|.
TGTGCCAGCAGCTCTTGGACAGCCCGCTCCTACGAGCAGTACTTC
CASSSWTARSYEQYF
>TRBV2|TRBD1|TRBJ1-1|.
TGTGCCAGCAGTAAACAGGGGAGCACTGAAGCTTTCTTT
CASSKQGSTEAFF
>TRBV7-2|TRBD2|TRBJ2-7|.
TGTGCCAGCAGGGGGGGGTCCGAGAACAGCGAGCAGTACTTC
CASRGGSENSEQYF
>TRBV19|.|TRBJ1-1|.
TGTGCCAGTAGTCAGACAGGAAAGAACACTGAAGCTTTCTTT
CASSQTGKNTEAFF
>TRBV12-5|.|TRBJ1-5|few
TGTGCTAGTGGTTCCTCGGTGGGAGCCCAGCATTTT
CASGSSVGAQHF
>TRBV2|.|TRBJ1-1|.
TGTGCCAGCACCCAAAGGGAGAGTATGAACACTGAAGCTTTCTTT
CASTQRESMNTEAFF
>TRBV29-1|TRBD1|TRBJ2-7|few
TGCAGCGTTGAAGGCGGGGCTGGGACAGGGGATAAGGCCTACGAGCAGTACTTC
CSVEGGAGTGDKAYEQYF
>TRBV19|TRBD1|TRBJ1-1|.
TGTGCCAGTAGTTCGGGACAGGGGAACACTGAAGCTTTCTTT
CASSSGQGNTEAFF
>TRBV13|.|TRBJ1-3|.
TGTGCCAGCACCCTAGCTGGGGTCTTTTCTCGGAACACCATATATTTT
CASTLAGVFSRNTIYF
>TRBV5-1|.|TRBJ2-5|.
TGCGCCAGCAGCATAACTAGGGAGACCCAGTACTTC
CASSITRETQYF
>TRBV5-6|.|TRBJ1-1|once
TGTGCCAGCAGCCCCGAGCTAGGGAACACTGAAGCTTTCTTT
CASSPELGNTEAFF
>TRBV20-1|.|TRBJ1-6|.
TGCAGTGCTAGTCTCCCCCTGTATTCACCCCTCCACTTT
CSASLPLYSPLHF
>TRBV7-9|.|TRBJ1-5|few
TGTGCCAGCAGCTTAGTCGGGGTGCGCAATCAGCCCCAGCATTTT
CASSLVGVRNQPQHF
>TRBV5-6|TRBD1|TRBJ2-7|few
TGTGCCAGCAGCCTGACAGGGGGCAGATACGAGCAGTACTTC
CASSLTGGRYEQYF
>TRBV15|TRBD1|TRBJ2-7|.
TGTGCCACCAGCCCAACGGACAGGACCCACGAGCAGTACTTC
CATSPTDRTHEQYF